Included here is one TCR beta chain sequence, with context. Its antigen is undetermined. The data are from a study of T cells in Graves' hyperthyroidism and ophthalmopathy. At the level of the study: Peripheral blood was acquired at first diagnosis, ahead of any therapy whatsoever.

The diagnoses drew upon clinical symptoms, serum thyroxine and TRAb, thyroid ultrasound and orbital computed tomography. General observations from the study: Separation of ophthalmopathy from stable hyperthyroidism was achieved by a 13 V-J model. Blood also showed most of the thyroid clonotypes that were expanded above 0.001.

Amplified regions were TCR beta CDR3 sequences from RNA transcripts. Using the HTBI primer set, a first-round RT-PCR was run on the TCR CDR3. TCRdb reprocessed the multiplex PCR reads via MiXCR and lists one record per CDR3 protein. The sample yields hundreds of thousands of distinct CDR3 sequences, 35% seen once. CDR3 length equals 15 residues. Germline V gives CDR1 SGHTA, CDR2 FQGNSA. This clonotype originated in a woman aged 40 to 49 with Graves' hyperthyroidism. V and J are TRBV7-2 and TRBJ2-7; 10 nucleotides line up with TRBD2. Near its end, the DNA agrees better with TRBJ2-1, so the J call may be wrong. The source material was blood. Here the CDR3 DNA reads TGTGCCAGCAGCTTAGGGCTAGCGGGAGTGAATGAGCAGTTCTTC. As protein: CASSLGLAGVNEQFF.